Shown below are 30 T cell receptor beta chains from a single sample sequenced in a study of beta chain features in type 1 diabetes. As every portion of the isolated RNA was reverse transcribed, the sequencing read expressed TCRB transcripts. Sequencing used immunoSEQ multiplex PCR; TCRdb keeps in-frame clones, though not all of them. The sample lists 150,000 to 190,000 clones, over 8.5% occurring once. Input material: central memory CD4+ T cells from blood. All receptors derive from a man between 18 and 35 years old in good health.

This chain joins TRBV7-2 and TRBJ2-5, with D maybe TRBD2 (6 bases). Germline values: CDR1 SGHTA, CDR2 FQGNSA. The V end was cut by 3 bases, the J end by 3 bases, with 11 bases between. This CDR3 has 14 residues. As DNA, the CDR3 is TGTGCCAGCAGCTTGGGGGGTAACAAAGAGACCCAGTACTTC. The encoded protein is CASSLGGNKETQYF. Full variable domain (missing parts from reference TRBV7-2 and TRBJ2-5): GAGVSQSPSNKVTEKGKDVELRCDPISGHTALYWYRQSLGQGLEFLIYFQGNSAPDKSGLPSDRFSAERTGGSVSTLTIQRTQQEDSAVYLCASSLGGNKETQYFGPGTRLLVL.

The V call is TRBV28, the J call TRBJ2-2, with D uncertain. Trimming took 2 bases from V and 7 from J, leaving 5 bases between them. CDR1 and CDR2 from the germline V gene are MDHEN and SYDVKM. This CDR3 is built from 12 residues. CDR3 nucleotide sequence: TGTGCCAGCAGTTTAGCTTACGGGGAGCTGTTTTTT. Its translation: CASSLAYGELFF.

CDR3 in amino acids: CSVAHSDRENSPLHF. The CDR3 DNA reads TGCAGCGTTGCCCATTCCGACAGGGAAAATTCACCCCTCCACTTT. V gene TRBV29-1 combines with J gene TRBJ1-6, with 7 bases that match TRBD1. The CDR3 runs to 15 residues. CDR1 SQVTM and CDR2 ANQGSEA come from the germline V gene. V was pared by 4 bases and J by 7 bases, with 10 bases of the junction left unmatched.

This clone was counted at least ten times. The rearrangement joins TRBV18 to TRBJ2-7, with 7 bases matching TRBD2. The V gene end was trimmed by 3 bases and the J gene end by 5 bases; junction bases not matched to a gene: 7. CDR1 is KGHSH and CDR2 is LQKENI in the germline V gene. CDR3 length: 14 amino acids. In DNA form, the CDR3 reads TGTGCCAGCTCACCGCGGCGGGAGCGGAACGAGCAGTACTTC. Translating it yields CASSPRRERNEQYF.

The V call is TRBV2, the J call TRBJ2-1, with 9 bases aligning to TRBD1. This CDR3 comprises 17 residues. CDR1 SNHLY and CDR2 FYNNEI come from the germline V gene. The V segment lost 7 bases and the J segment 0 bases; nucleotides outside the gene matches: 10. The CDR3 sequence: CASKGQGVSYSYNEQFF. CDR3 sequence (DNA): TGTGCCAGCAAGGGACAGGGAGTATCGTACTCCTACAATGAGCAGTTCTTC.

This clone has only a few counts. This chain uses TRBV28 with TRBJ1-5; D gene uncertain. V was cut by 5 bases and J by 11 bases, with 19 bases left in between. Germline-derived CDR1 and CDR2 are MDHEN and SYDVKM. The CDR3 is 14 residues long. The CDR3 sequence is CASSLTVGRRSQHF. The DNA of the CDR3 is TGTGCCAGCAGTCTTACGGTAGGGAGAAGGTCCCAGCATTTT. The whole variable domain, filled in from reference TRBV28 and TRBJ1-5, reads DVKVTQSSRYLVKRTGEKVFLECVQDMDHENMFWYRQDPGLGLRLIYFSYDVKMKEKGDIPEGYSVSREKKERFSLILESASTNQTSMYLCASSLTVGRRSQHFGDGTRLSIL.

The sample holds a few counts of this clone. The rearrangement uses TRBV28 and TRBJ2-1; 10 bases align to TRBD2. This CDR3 has 14 amino acids. CDR1 and CDR2 (germline): MDHEN, SYDVKM. V was clipped by 6 bases and J by 9 bases; unmatched bases: 8. This CDR3 reads CASRSSGGSGEQFF. In nucleotides, the CDR3 is TGTGCCAGCAGGAGTAGCGGGGGGTCGGGTGAGCAGTTCTTC.

This clone was observed at least ten times. The chain links TRBV7-9 to TRBJ2-7, with D perhaps matching TRBD2 (5 bases). Germline CDR1 is SEHNR and CDR2 is FQNEAQ (reference sequence). The V and J ends lost 3 bases and 5 bases respectively, with 8 bases between them. The CDR3 totals 12 residues. CDR3: CASSLEAHEQYF. DNA of the CDR3: TGTGCCAGCAGCTTGGAGGCCCACGAGCAGTACTTC.

This chain links TRBV4-1 with TRBJ1-2, with 8 bases matching TRBD1. Germline CDR1 reads MGHRA; CDR2 reads YSYEKL. The CDR3 runs 17 residues. J lost 7 bases, V lost 1 base, and 14 bases had no gene match. The chain's CDR3 is CASSQGPTVQGASGYTF. In nucleotides, the CDR3 is TGCGCCAGCAGCCAAGGCCCAACCGTCCAGGGGGCGAGTGGCTACACCTTC.

This rearrangement joins TRBV7-2 to TRBJ2-2, with 12 positions matching TRBD2. The CDR3 extends over 15 amino acids. Germline CDR1 and CDR2: SGHTA and FQGNSA. V shed 4 bases and J 5 bases; nucleotides not matched to a gene: 2. CDR3 coding DNA: TGTGCCAGCAGCTCAACTAGCGGGAGGACCGGGGAGCTGTTTTTT. It specifies CASSSTSGRTGELFF.

This clone was seen a handful of times. The V call is TRBV4-3, the J call TRBJ1-1; D is unresolved. CDR3 length: 15 residues. The V and J ends lost 2 bases and 0 bases respectively, with 10 bases between them. Germline CDR1 and CDR2: LGHNA and YSLEER. Here the CDR3 reads CASSQIAHLNTEAFF. The CDR3 DNA reads TGCGCCAGCAGCCAAATAGCACACTTGAACACTGAAGCTTTCTTT.

This clone showed up just a few times. CDR3 DNA sequence: TGTGCCAGCAGCCCGGCTGCAGGGCTAAGATCACCCCTCCACTTT. Protein product: CASSPAAGLRSPLHF. V and J are TRBV11-2 and TRBJ1-6; D might be TRBD1 (5 bases). The CDR3 spans 15 residues. Germline V gene lookup returns CDR1 SGHAT and CDR2 FQNNGV. V was cut by 5 bases and J by 10 bases, with 18 bases left in between.

The J gene is TRBJ2-7, the V gene TRBV10-3; D is uncertain. This CDR3 comprises 13 residues. CDR1 is ENHRY, CDR2 SYGVKD, per germline. With 10 bases removed from V and 3 bases from J, the gap between germline ends came to 16 bases. CDR3 protein: CATSQNLNYEQYF. The CDR3 nucleotides read TGTGCCACCAGCCAAAACCTTAACTACGAGCAGTACTTC.

This clone came up a few times. The genes are TRBV14 and TRBJ2-6, with D perhaps TRBD2 (6 bases). Between the trimmed V and J ends, which lost 4 bases and 4 bases, there was a span of 14 bases. The CDR3 has 16 amino acids. Germline V gene sequence: CDR1 SGHDN, CDR2 FVKESK. CDR3 region: CASSPRDLSGANVLTF. As DNA, the CDR3 is TGTGCCAGCAGCCCCCGGGACTTGTCCGGGGCCAACGTCCTGACTTTC. The full variable domain, with the rest looked up from reference TRBV14 and TRBJ2-6, is EAGVTQFPSHSVIEKGQTVTLRCDPISGHDNLYWYRRVMGKEIKFLLHFVKESKQDESGMPNNRFLAERTGGTYSTLKVQPAELEDSGVYFCASSPRDLSGANVLTFGAGSRLTVL.

The chain carries TRBV7-2 and TRBJ2-5, with D possibly TRBD2 on 5 matching bases. CDR3 length equals 15 residues. Germline loops: CDR1 SGHTA, CDR2 FQGNSA. Trimming removed 5 bases from V and 5 bases from J, with 18 bases in between. CDR3 sequence reads: CASSAGSGSGETQYF. The CDR3 nucleotides are TGTGCCAGCAGCGCAGGTTCTGGGAGCGGTGAGACCCAGTACTTC.

The V call is TRBV6-1, the J call TRBJ2-5; a weak D match, TRBD1 (6 bases). Germline-derived CDR1 and CDR2 are MNHNS and SASEGT. The CDR3 extends over 14 amino acids. V gave up 5 bases and J gave up 4 bases, with 14 bases separating them. The CDR3 DNA reads TGTGCCAGCAGTTCCCCCGGCAGGGGAGAGACCCAGTACTTC. Translating gives CASSSPGRGETQYF.

There are many counts of this clone. The chain links TRBV2 to TRBJ2-7; 7 positions match TRBD1. The V segment lost 7 bases and the J segment 7 bases; nucleotides outside the gene matches: 10. Germline values: CDR1 SNHLY, CDR2 FYNNEI. The CDR3 length is 13 residues. CDR3 coding DNA: TGTGCCAGCACTACCGGGACAGCACAAGAGCAGTACTTC. Translated: CASTTGTAQEQYF.

The J gene is TRBJ2-2, the V gene TRBV9; D might be TRBD2 (5 bases). Germline loops: CDR1 SGDLS, CDR2 YYNGEE. The CDR3 spans 17 residues. V lost 0 bases and J 6 bases, leaving 18 bases between the germline ends. CDR3 coding DNA: TGTGCCAGCAGCGTAGAACTAGTAACCAACGGTCCCGGGGAGCTGTTTTTT. It yields the protein CASSVELVTNGPGELFF.

This clone has ten or more counts. The chain has TRBV2 and TRBJ1-1; 8 positions match TRBD1. This CDR3 comprises 11 residues. The trim removed 7 bases at V and 9 bases at J, leaving 4 bases unmatched. Germline loops: CDR1 SNHLY, CDR2 FYNNEI. The CDR3 loop reads CASTIRGQAFF. In DNA form, the CDR3 reads TGTGCCAGCACGATCAGGGGGCAAGCTTTCTTT.

The genes are TRBV2 and TRBJ2-7, with D perhaps TRBD1 (5 bases). Trimming took off 5 bases at V and 4 bases at J, with 18 bases between the two ends. The CDR3 has 15 amino acids. Germline CDR1 is SNHLY and CDR2 is FYNNEI. The chain's CDR3 is CASSSRQPNRYEQYF. CDR3 in DNA: TGTGCCAGCAGTAGTCGACAGCCCAATAGGTACGAGCAGTACTTC.

The gene calls are TRBV30 and TRBJ1-2; D remains unclear. CDR1 and CDR2 from the germline V gene are GTSNPN and SVGIG (reference sequence). V was clipped by 0 bases and J by 8 bases, with 16 bases between them. This CDR3 comprises 14 residues. The CDR3 is CAWSVDGIWRGYTF. The CDR3 DNA reads as TGTGCCTGGAGTGTAGACGGTATATGGCGAGGCTACACCTTC.

This clone was observed a handful of times. The J gene is TRBJ1-2, the V gene TRBV9; TRBD1 is a possible D gene (5 bases). Germline V gene data show CDR1 as SGDLS and CDR2 as YYNGEE. With 0 bases removed from V and 1 base from J, the gap between germline ends came to 13 bases. This CDR3 has 16 residues. As DNA, the CDR3 is TGTGCCAGCAGCGTAGCTAGAGGGAGGGGTAACTATGGCTACACCTTC. This encodes CASSVARGRGNYGYTF. Full variable domain (missing parts from reference TRBV9 and TRBJ1-2): DSGVTQTPKHLITATGQRVTLRCSPRSGDLSVYWYQQSLDQGLQFLIQYYNGEERAKGNILERFSAQQFPDLHSELNLSSLELGDSALYFCASSVARGRGNYGYTFGSGTRLTVV.

A few counts support this clone. CDR3 protein: CASSLQLAEAFF. CDR3 DNA sequence: TGTGCCAGCAGCTTACAATTGGCAGAAGCTTTCTTT. The V call is TRBV7-9, the J call TRBJ1-1; D gene ambiguous. Per the germline V gene, CDR1 is SEHNR and CDR2 is FQNEAQ (reference sequence). The CDR3 extends over 12 amino acids. V lost 2 bases and J lost 8, with 9 bases in between.

This chain's CDR3 is CASSLSLSTGEQYF. DNA of the CDR3: TGTGCCAGCAGTTTATCCTTATCCACAGGCGAGCAGTACTTC. The chain recombines TRBV27 with TRBJ2-7, with D perhaps TRBD1 (5 bases). This CDR3 comprises 14 residues. V dropped 0 bases and J dropped 6 bases, with 12 bases sitting between them. Germline assignment: CDR1 MNHEY and CDR2 SMNVEV (reference sequence).

This clone has just a few counts. The rearrangement uses TRBV5-6 and TRBJ2-5, with 11 bases aligning to TRBD1. V was pared by 4 bases and J by 4 bases, with 9 bases of the junction left unmatched. The CDR3 runs 16 residues. From germline, CDR1 is SGHDT and CDR2 YYEEEE. CDR3 nucleotide sequence: TGTGCCAGCAGCAAGAAAGGACAGGGGGCGGCAGAGACCCAGTACTTC. Amino acid sequence: CASSKKGQGAAETQYF.

This clone was seen a few times. The chain couples TRBV7-2 to TRBJ2-3, with 9 bases lining up with TRBD2. Germline V gene sequence: CDR1 SGHTA, CDR2 FQGNSA. V lost 2 bases, J lost 8 bases, and 8 bases stayed unmatched. The CDR3 extends over 15 amino acids. The chain's CDR3 is CASSLSGTSPGTQYF. The CDR3 nucleotides read TGTGCCAGCAGCTTATCCGGGACTAGCCCCGGTACGCAGTATTTT.

The chain joins TRBV18 to TRBJ1-1, with D perhaps matching TRBD1 (5 bases). CDR3 length equals 13 residues. The germline V and J ends were trimmed by 10 bases and 0 bases, with 12 bases remaining between them. CDR1 KGHSH and CDR2 LQKENI come from the germline V gene. The CDR3 DNA is TGTGCCACCAAGTGGGGGGTGAACACTGAAGCTTTCTTT. Its translation is CATKWGVNTEAFF.

V and J are TRBV4-3 and TRBJ2-3, with D unresolved. This CDR3 is 12 amino acids long. V was trimmed by 10 bases and J by 2 bases, leaving 10 bases between them. CDR1 is LGHNA, CDR2 YSLEER, per germline. The CDR3 DNA sequence: TGCGCCATCCCGCCATCCACAGATACGCAGTATTTT. It codes for CAIPPSTDTQYF.

Note on this clone: Given a much more abundant clone one base away, this may be a read error. The chain recombines TRBV4-2 with TRBJ1-1; no reliable D call. Germline V gene data show CDR1 as LGHNA and CDR2 as YNFKEQ. The CDR3 extends over 15 amino acids. The V gene lost 1 base and the J gene lost 3 bases, with 12 bases spanning the gap. CDR3 in amino acids: CASSQVGSRDTEAFF. The DNA for the CDR3 is TGTGCCAGCAGCCAAGTAGGCAGCCGGGACACTGAAGCTTTCTTT.

The J gene is TRBJ2-7, the V gene TRBV5-1, with 7 bases aligning to TRBD1. Trimming took 8 bases from V and 2 from J; bases not matched to a gene: 4. This CDR3 is built from 12 residues. Germline lookup yields CDR1 SGHRS and CDR2 YFSETQ. This CDR3 is CASRGQTYEQYF. The CDR3 DNA reads TGCGCCAGTAGGGGACAGACCTACGAGCAGTACTTC.